Each of the 12 T cell receptor beta chains below was sequenced from the same sample in a study of long-term antiretroviral therapy in people with HIV. The assay, immunoSEQ v3.0, was run at survey level. The assay was immunoSEQ multiplex PCR, and TCRdb's table has in-frame clones only and misses some. Of roughly 30,000 clones in the sample, 80% to 90% were seen once. The material was unsorted PBMCs, obtained 0.8 years before starting antiretroviral therapy. The source is a man younger than 35 with HIV.

The chain links TRBV4-2 to TRBJ2-1; unclear D gene. Germline CDR1 and CDR2: LGHNA and YNFKEQ. The V gene lost 3 bases and the J gene lost 8 bases, with 11 bases spanning the gap. There are 13 residues in the CDR3. CDR3 loop: CASSQKEWDEQFF. The DNA for the CDR3 is TGTGCCAGCAGCCAGAAGGAGTGGGATGAGCAGTTCTTC.

This rearrangement joins TRBV4-1 to TRBJ1-2; 9 nucleotides align to TRBD1. V lost 4 bases and J lost 9; bases outside the gene matches: 21. The CDR3 spans 18 residues. Germline CDR1 and CDR2: MGHRA and YSYEKL. In DNA form, the CDR3 reads TGCGCCAGCAGCCTTACCGCGGGCACCAAACAGGGGGCGAGACGCTACACCTTC. It codes for CASSLTAGTKQGARRYTF.

The chain is built from TRBV4-3 and TRBJ1-1, with D unclear. Trimming took off 0 bases at V and 4 bases at J, with 9 bases between the two ends. There are 14 residues in the CDR3. Germline CDR1 reads LGHNA; CDR2 reads YSLEER. In nucleotides, the CDR3 is TGCGCCAGCAGCCAAGAGGGTGAGGCCACTGAAGCTTTCTTT. Protein: CASSQEGEATEAFF.

In this sample, this clone turned up once. V gene TRBV15 combines with J gene TRBJ2-6, with D hard to call. Trimming took off 2 bases at V and 0 bases at J, with 2 bases between the two ends. The CDR3 spans 14 residues. The germline CDR1 and CDR2 sequences are LNHNV and YYDKDF (reference sequence). CDR3 region: CATSRFSGANVLTF. In DNA, the CDR3 is TGTGCCACCAGCAGATTCTCTGGGGCCAACGTCCTGACTTTC.

This clone occurred once. This chain connects TRBV7-2 to TRBJ2-7; 7 bases align to TRBD2. Germline CDR1 is SGHTA and CDR2 is FQGNSA. V shed 0 bases and J 9 bases; nucleotides not matched to a gene: 11. CDR3 size: 15 residues. CDR3 protein: CASSLAGTTPTVQYF. In nucleotides, the CDR3 is TGTGCCAGCAGCTTAGCGGGGACTACCCCTACGGTGCAGTACTTC.

The chain joins TRBV13 to TRBJ2-2, with a possible D match to TRBD1 (6 bases). V was trimmed by 3 bases and J by 8 bases, leaving 16 bases between them. Germline-derived CDR1 and CDR2 are PRHDT and FYEKMQ (reference sequence). This CDR3 contains 15 residues. CDR3 protein: CASSFENTGKGELFF. Here the CDR3 DNA reads TGTGCCAGCAGCTTCGAAAATACAGGGAAAGGGGAGCTGTTTTTT.

This clone came up once. The chain carries TRBV9 and TRBJ2-2; D is possibly TRBD1 (5 bases). This CDR3 is 15 amino acids long. Germline-derived CDR1 and CDR2 are SGDLS and YYNGEE. V shed 4 bases and J shed 0 bases, with 10 bases lying between them. DNA of the CDR3: TGTGCCAGCAGCACCCAGACAGCGAACACCGGGGAGCTGTTTTTT. Its protein is CASSTQTANTGELFF.

This clone has more than one count but fewer than ten. This chain connects TRBV2 to TRBJ1-5; D might be TRBD1 (5 bases). The CDR3 runs 15 residues. Between the trimmed V and J ends, which lost 6 bases and 5 bases, there was a span of 17 bases. Germline values: CDR1 SNHLY, CDR2 FYNNEI. The DNA for the CDR3 is TGTGCCAGCAGGGAATTGAAGGGGTTATATCAGCCCCAGCATTTT. Protein: CASRELKGLYQPQHF.

The rearrangement joins TRBV5-4 to TRBJ1-1; 9 nucleotides align to TRBD1. J lost 5 bases, V lost 4 bases, and 9 bases had no gene match. The germline V gene encodes CDR1 SGHNT and CDR2 YYREEE (reference sequence). The CDR3 totals 15 residues. The CDR3 sequence: CASSPGDRAWTEAFF. In DNA form, the CDR3 reads TGTGCCAGCAGCCCAGGGGACAGGGCATGGACTGAAGCTTTCTTT.

The CDR3 sequence is CASASGRDTQYF. CDR3 DNA: TGTGCTAGCGCTAGCGGGAGGGATACGCAGTATTTT. V gene TRBV7-7 combines with J gene TRBJ2-3, with 11 bases identical to TRBD2. This CDR3 contains 12 residues. Germline values: CDR1 SSHAT, CDR2 FNYEAQ (reference sequence).

The rearrangement uses TRBV21-1 and TRBJ1-2. TRBV21-1 is annotated as a pseudogene. This CDR3 is built from 16 residues. The CDR3 DNA follows: TGTGCCAGCAGCAAAGGGGGGGCGGGGCCCAGCTATGGCTACACCTTC. Residues: CASSKGGAGPSYGYTF.

This sequence joins TRBV5-1 and TRBJ2-3; 9 nucleotides align to TRBD2. Germline V gene lookup returns CDR1 SGHRS and CDR2 YFSETQ. The CDR3 covers 16 residues. The V and J ends lost 0 bases and 1 base, in that order; junction bases with no gene match: 3. CDR3 loop: CASSLVVAGGTDTQYF. The CDR3 region has the DNA TGCGCCAGCAGCTTGGTGGTAGCGGGGGGCACAGATACGCAGTATTTT.